The clone carrying this TCR beta chain came up many times. The CDR3 has 18 residues. Germline CDR1 is MDHEN and CDR2 is SYDVKM. Germline trimming cut 8 bases from V and 3 bases from J; bases unmatched to any gene: 16. The source of the sample is a study of regulatory T cells in long-lasting Graves disease. Time point meaning: newly diagnosed GD, antithyroid drugs for less than 3 months. The TCR library was prepared using RNA isolated from PBMCs. Arm-PCR of CDR3 regions and iRepertoire HTBI primers were used to build TCR beta libraries. TCRdb re-derived calls from the multiplex PCR reads in MiXCR, one entry per CDR3 protein. This repertoire shows around 360,000 distinct CDR3 sequences, 15% to 20% found once; its top ten account for roughly a fifth. In addition, the sample was reused for a study of T cells in Graves' hyperthyroidism and ophthalmopathy.

The sequence was obtained from a woman younger than 30 with Graves disease. This chain connects TRBV28 to TRBJ2-2; 9 bases align to TRBD2. Sequencing used peripheral blood mononuclear cells (PBMCs), obtained at new diagnosis, from a patient treated with antithyroid drugs. This CDR3 is CASCKTSGIFTHTGELFF. The CDR3 nucleotides read TGTGCCAGCTGTAAGACTAGCGGAATTTTCACCCACACCGGGGAGCTGTTTTTT.